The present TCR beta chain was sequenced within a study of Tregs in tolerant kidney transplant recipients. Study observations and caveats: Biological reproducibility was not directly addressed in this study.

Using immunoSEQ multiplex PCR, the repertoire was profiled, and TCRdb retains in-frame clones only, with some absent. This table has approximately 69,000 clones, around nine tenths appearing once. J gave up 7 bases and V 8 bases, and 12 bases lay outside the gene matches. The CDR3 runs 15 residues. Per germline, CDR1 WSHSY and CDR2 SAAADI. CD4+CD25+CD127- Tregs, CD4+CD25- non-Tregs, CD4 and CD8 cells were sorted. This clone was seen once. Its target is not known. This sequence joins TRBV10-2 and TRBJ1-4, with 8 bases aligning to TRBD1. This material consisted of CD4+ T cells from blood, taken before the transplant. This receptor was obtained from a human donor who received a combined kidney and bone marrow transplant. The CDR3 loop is CASSAPTGASEKLFF. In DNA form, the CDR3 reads TGCGCCAGCTCGGCCCCGACAGGGGCTAGTGAAAAACTGTTTTTT.